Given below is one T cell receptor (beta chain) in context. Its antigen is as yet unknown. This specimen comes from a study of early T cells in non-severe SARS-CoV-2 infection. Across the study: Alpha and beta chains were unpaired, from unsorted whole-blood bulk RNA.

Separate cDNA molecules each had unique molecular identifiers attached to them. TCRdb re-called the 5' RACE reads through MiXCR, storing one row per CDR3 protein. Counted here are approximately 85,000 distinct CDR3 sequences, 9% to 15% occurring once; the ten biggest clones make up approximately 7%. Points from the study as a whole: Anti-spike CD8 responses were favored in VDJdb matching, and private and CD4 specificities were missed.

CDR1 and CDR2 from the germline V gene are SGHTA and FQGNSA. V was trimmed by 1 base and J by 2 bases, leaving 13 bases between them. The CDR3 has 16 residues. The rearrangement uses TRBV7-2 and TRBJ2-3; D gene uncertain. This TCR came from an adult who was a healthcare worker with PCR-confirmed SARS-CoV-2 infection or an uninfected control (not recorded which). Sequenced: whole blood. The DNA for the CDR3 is TGTGCCAGCAGCTTAGGTCTTAGCCGTTTCACAGATACGCAGTATTTT. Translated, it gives CASSLGLSRFTDTQYF.